One sample yielded the 20 T cell receptor beta chains listed below, sequenced in a study of blood T cell repertoires in COVID-19. Data came from immunoSEQ multiplex PCR; TCRdb stores just in-frame clones and leaves some out. The sample holds fewer than 200,000 clones; more than 85% are singletons and the top ten take 1% to 1.5%. Sequenced material: PBMCs or T cells enriched from blood (not recorded which). Receptor source: a human donor with acute COVID-19. The donor label of this sample is uncertain.

The chain employs TRBV30 and TRBJ1-1, with D hard to call. The CDR3 contains 12 residues. The V end was cut by 6 bases, the J end by 0 bases, with 8 bases between. The germline CDR1 and CDR2 sequences are GTSNPN and SVGIG (reference sequence). In DNA, the CDR3 is TGTGCCTGTCAGATGTTGAACACTGAAGCTTTCTTT. Translating it yields CACQMLNTEAFF. Combining the CDR3 with reference TRBV30 and TRBJ1-1 gives the whole variable domain SQTIHQWPATLVQPVGSPLSLECTVEGTSNPNLYWYRQAAGRGLQLLFYSVGIGQISSEVPQNLSASRPQDRQFILSSKKLLLSDSGFYLCACQMLNTEAFFGQGTRLTVV.

This clone was seen only once. V is TRBV11-2 and J is TRBJ1-2; D gene uncertain. CDR3 length: 14 residues. Trimming removed 6 bases at V and 2 bases at J, with 13 bases between. Germline V gene data show CDR1 as SGHAT and CDR2 as FQNNGV. The CDR3 sequence: CASSSLRENYGYTF. The CDR3 nucleotides are TGTGCCAGCAGTTCTTTGAGGGAGAACTATGGCTACACCTTC.

The chain carries TRBV6-5 and TRBJ1-3; 9 positions match TRBD1. Germline V CDR1 and CDR2: MNHEY, SVGAGI. Unmatched junction bases numbered 5, after V lost 4 bases and J lost 4 bases. The CDR3 contains 15 residues. The CDR3 DNA sequence: TGTGCCAGCAGTTCCACAGGGGGCGAAGGAAACACCATATATTTT. This codes for CASSSTGGEGNTIYF.

Here the CDR3 DNA reads TGCGCCAGCAGTGAGTCGATGACCCCAGGGGGGCCGAACACTGAAGCTTTCTTT. Residues: CASSESMTPGGPNTEAFF. This sequence joins TRBV10-1 and TRBJ1-1; 7 bases fit TRBD1. The CDR3 extends over 18 amino acids. The trim removed 0 bases at V and 1 base at J, leaving 11 bases unmatched. In germline, CDR1 is WNHNN, CDR2 SYGVQD (reference sequence).

This clone was found once. The rearrangement joins TRBV11-2 to TRBJ2-5; D might be TRBD1 (6 bases). CDR1 and CDR2 from the germline V gene are SGHAT and FQNNGV. V was pared by 8 bases and J by 2 bases, with 18 bases between. This CDR3 spans 15 amino acids. CDR3: CASRFGGAAQETQYF. The CDR3 nucleotides read TGTGCCAGCCGTTTTGGGGGCGCCGCACAAGAGACCCAGTACTTC.

Only one count was recorded for this clone. This chain connects TRBV5-1 to TRBJ1-1; no clear D. Germline assignment: CDR1 SGHRS and CDR2 YFSETQ. This CDR3 has 13 amino acids. V dropped 4 bases and J dropped 1 base, with 8 bases sitting between them. The CDR3 here is CASSSLENTEAFF. CDR3 sequence (DNA): TGCGCCAGCAGCAGCCTCGAGAACACTGAAGCTTTCTTT.

This clone was counted a single time. This rearrangement joins TRBV14 to TRBJ1-2; TRBD1 aligns across 10 bases. The germline gives CDR1 SGHDN, CDR2 FVKESK. The CDR3 is 14 amino acids. Trimming at V came to 4 bases and at J to 7 bases, leaving 6 bases not matched to a gene. CDR3 sequence: CASSPRQGALGYTF. For the CDR3, the DNA is TGTGCCAGCAGCCCAAGACAGGGGGCGCTTGGCTACACCTTC.

The rearrangement links TRBV30 to TRBJ2-3, with D unresolved. Germline-derived CDR1 and CDR2 are GTSNPN and SVGIG (reference sequence). The CDR3 spans 13 residues. V gave up 1 base and J gave up 6 bases, with 11 bases separating them. The CDR3 here is CAWSGLSADTQYF. In DNA form, the CDR3 reads TGTGCCTGGAGTGGCCTGAGTGCGGATACGCAGTATTTT.

V is TRBV29-1 and J is TRBJ2-7, with a weak D call TRBD2 (5 bases). V was trimmed by 4 bases and J by 3 bases, leaving 10 bases between them. This CDR3 comprises 12 residues. Germline lookup yields CDR1 SQVTM and CDR2 ANQGSEA. The CDR3 sequence: CSVGVRDYEQYF. The CDR3, as DNA: TGCAGCGTTGGAGTACGGGACTACGAGCAGTACTTC.

This rearrangement joins TRBV4-2 to TRBJ1-2; TRBD1 matches at 9 bases. The CDR3 is made up of 15 amino acids. With V trimmed by 4 bases and J by 3 bases, 6 bases remained unmatched. The germline V gene has CDR1 LGHNA and CDR2 YNFKEQ. The CDR3 DNA sequence: TGTGCCAGCAGCCTGGACCGGGACAGGGACTATGGCTACACCTTC. The encoded protein is CASSLDRDRDYGYTF.

The chain employs TRBV27 and TRBJ2-7; 8 bases line up with TRBD1. The CDR3 extends over 14 amino acids. Per the germline V gene, CDR1 is MNHEY and CDR2 is SMNVEV (reference sequence). V lost 4 bases and J lost 5; bases outside the gene matches: 7. This chain's CDR3 is CASSSWTGSDEQYF. CDR3 coding DNA: TGTGCCAGCAGTTCGTGGACAGGGAGCGACGAGCAGTACTTC.

This clone came up once. The chain combines TRBV27 with TRBJ2-4, with no clear D. The CDR3 loop spans 16 amino acids. Per germline, CDR1 MNHEY and CDR2 SMNVEV (reference sequence). V lost 2 bases and J 0 bases, leaving 11 bases between the germline ends. This CDR3 reads CASSLEQELAKNIQYF. The CDR3 DNA sequence: TGTGCCAGCAGTTTAGAGCAGGAACTAGCCAAAAACATTCAGTACTTC.

The count of this clone is one. The chain combines TRBV7-9 with TRBJ1-2; 8 bases map to TRBD1. The CDR3 has 13 residues. Looked up from germline, CDR1 is SEHNR and CDR2 is FQNEAQ (reference sequence). The V and J ends lost 5 bases and 8 bases, in that order; junction bases with no gene match: 7. DNA of the CDR3: TGTGCCAGCAGCGAGACCGGGACAGGAGGCTACACCTTC. This codes for CASSETGTGGYTF.

V and J are TRBV2 and TRBJ2-5; TRBD2 aligns across 9 bases. This CDR3 has 14 residues. The germline V gene encodes CDR1 SNHLY and CDR2 FYNNEI. J lost 0 bases, V lost 11 bases, and 7 bases had no gene match. CDR3 sequence: CAHKRGANQETQYF. CDR3 in DNA: TGTGCCCACAAGCGGGGGGCGAACCAAGAGACCCAGTACTTC.

The V gene is TRBV30, the J gene TRBJ1-2; TRBD1 aligns across 7 bases. V was clipped by 1 base and J by 8 bases; unmatched bases: 1. Germline V gene lookup returns CDR1 GTSNPN and CDR2 SVGIG (reference sequence). This CDR3 is 11 amino acids long. This CDR3 is CAWSAGGGYTF. The CDR3 bases are TGTGCCTGGAGTGCAGGGGGAGGCTACACCTTC.

The V call is TRBV19, the J call TRBJ2-3, with 9 bases identical to TRBD1. Germline V CDR1 and CDR2: LNHDA, SQIVND (reference sequence). Unmatched junction bases numbered 8, after V lost 7 bases and J lost 3 bases. The CDR3 extends over 15 amino acids. CDR3 nucleotide sequence: TGTGCCAGTACTACGGGGACAGGGTTAACAGATACGCAGTATTTT. Translated, it gives CASTTGTGLTDTQYF.

This sequence joins TRBV29-1 and TRBJ2-7, with D hard to call. Trimming cost V 3 bases and J 9 bases, with 12 bases left between them. This CDR3 spans 11 amino acids. CDR1 is SQVTM, CDR2 ANQGSEA, per germline. The CDR3 sequence: CSVEGLFGQYF. For the CDR3, the DNA is TGCAGCGTTGAGGGCCTGTTCGGGCAGTACTTC.

This chain links TRBV28 with TRBJ1-4, with 7 bases aligning to TRBD1. The CDR3 contains 15 residues. Germline lookup yields CDR1 MDHEN and CDR2 SYDVKM. V lost 4 bases and J lost 4; bases outside the gene matches: 6. The CDR3 DNA reads TGTGCCAGCAGTTCTCCGACAGGGAGTAATGAAAAACTGTTTTTT. Its protein is CASSSPTGSNEKLFF.

The chain links TRBV2 to TRBJ2-1, with TRBD2 identical over 12 bases. The trim removed 5 bases at V and 5 bases at J, leaving 7 bases unmatched. This CDR3 spans 16 amino acids. From germline, CDR1 is SNHLY and CDR2 FYNNEI. The CDR3 is CASSPTLAGGHNEQFF. Written as DNA, the CDR3 is TGTGCCAGCAGTCCAACCCTAGCGGGGGGGCACAATGAGCAGTTCTTC.

The chain links TRBV9 to TRBJ2-7, with D uncertain. V was pared by 8 bases and J by 1 base, with 7 bases between. CDR3 size: 11 residues. CDR1 is SGDLS and CDR2 is YYNGEE in the germline V gene. DNA for the CDR3: TGTGCCAGGGCCCTGTCCTACGAGCAGTACTTC. Translating it yields CARALSYEQYF.